A selection of T cell receptor beta chains follows, all from one sample in a study of blood T cell repertoires in COVID-19. TCRdb keeps only in-frame clones here, not all; method: immunoSEQ multiplex PCR. The sample contains approximately 470,000 clones, approximately 90% of which appear only once. Sequenced: PBMCs or T cells enriched from blood (not recorded which). Every receptor here comes from a woman aged 18-29 years who had recovered from COVID-19. Both conserved end residues are part of each CDR3. A D gene is named only where the DNA matches it firmly. Size values are once, few and many counts, or a class for expanded clones, and some rows have none.

abundance,d_gene,j_gene,v_gene,CDR3aa,CDR3nt
.,.,TRBJ2-5,TRBV9,CASSVEEGMEGQETQYF,TGTGCCAGCAGCGTAGAAGAGGGAATGGAGGGCCAAGAGACCCAGTACTTC
.,.,TRBJ1-2,TRBV20-1,CSANNNGYTF,TGCAGTGCCAACAATAACGGCTACACCTTC
.,.,TRBJ2-1,TRBV7-9,CASSPEKGRSYNEQFF,TGTGCCAGCAGCCCGGAGAAAGGTCGTTCCTACAATGAGCAGTTCTTC
.,.,TRBJ2-7,TRBV7-9,CASSLASTVEPSYEQYF,TGTGCCAGCAGCTTAGCGTCAACGGTCGAGCCCTCCTACGAGCAGTACTTC
few,TRBD1,TRBJ1-6,TRBV6-5,CASSPGQGNSPLHF,TGTGCCAGCAGCCCGGGACAGGGGAATTCACCCCTCCACTTT
few,.,TRBJ1-5,TRBV29-1,CSVEESGGGSAQHF,TGCAGCGTTGAAGAGAGTGGCGGAGGGAGTGCCCAGCATTTT
.,.,TRBJ2-1,TRBV6-5,CASKVEWTHNEQFF,TGTGCCAGCAAGGTGGAGTGGACTCACAATGAGCAGTTCTTC
.,TRBD1,TRBJ1-2,TRBV25-1,CASSEWDSIAYGYTF,TGTGCCAGCAGTGAGTGGGACAGCATAGCCTATGGCTACACCTTC
.,TRBD1,TRBJ1-2,TRBV7-2,CASSADRGYGYTF,TGTGCCAGCAGCGCCGACAGGGGCTATGGCTACACCTTC
.,TRBD1,TRBJ1-4,TRBV3-1/TRBV3-2,CASSRFQQGYNEKLFF,TGTGCCAGCAGCCGCTTCCAACAGGGGTACAATGAAAAACTGTTTTTT
.,.,TRBJ2-1,TRBV30,CAWSGAGANEQFF,TGTGCCTGGAGTGGGGCGGGGGCTAATGAGCAGTTCTTC
few,.,TRBJ2-2,TRBV5-4,CASSLGQGNTGELFF,TGTGCCAGCAGCTTGGGGCAGGGCAACACCGGGGAGCTGTTTTTT
.,TRBD1,TRBJ1-4,TRBV6-5,CASSYEGGKWEKLFF,TGTGCCAGCAGTTACGAAGGGGGCAAATGGGAAAAACTGTTTTTT
.,.,TRBJ1-5,TRBV2,CASTPGINQPQHF,TGTGCCAGCACTCCGGGAATAAATCAGCCCCAGCATTTT
.,TRBD2,TRBJ2-2,TRBV5-1,CASSFTSGNTGELFF,TGCGCCAGCAGCTTTACTAGCGGGAACACCGGGGAGCTGTTTTTT
.,.,TRBJ1-2,TRBV19,CASSSQGYGYTF,TGTGCCAGTAGTTCACAGGGCTATGGCTACACCTTC
.,TRBD1,TRBJ1-6,TRBV2,CASSPTGGDNSPLHF,TGTGCCAGCAGCCCGACAGGGGGTGACAATTCACCCCTCCACTTT
.,.,TRBJ1-2,TRBV10-3,CAISESRGSGYTF,TGTGCCATCAGTGAGTCTAGGGGGTCGGGCTACACCTTC
.,TRBD1,TRBJ1-1,TRBV28,CASSLLTGGSVTEAFF,TGTGCCAGCAGTTTATTGACAGGGGGCTCGGTAACTGAAGCTTTCTTT
.,.,TRBJ1-5,TRBV30,CAWSVQSEQPQHF,TGTGCCTGGAGTGTACAGTCCGAGCAGCCCCAGCATTTT
.,.,TRBJ1-3,TRBV7-9,CASSLQGGGNTIYF,TGTGCCAGCAGCTTACAGGGAGGAGGAAACACCATATATTTT
.,.,TRBJ1-2,TRBV5-1,CASSRGGGDYGYTF,TGCGCCAGCAGCCGGGGTGGGGGCGACTATGGCTACACCTTC
.,TRBD1,TRBJ2-7,TRBV7-9,CASSFTPIGTGNEQYF,TGTGCCAGCAGCTTTACCCCAATTGGGACAGGGAACGAGCAGTACTTC
.,.,TRBJ2-3,TRBV24-1,CATGGFSGDTQYF,TGTGCCACCGGCGGCTTCTCCGGAGATACGCAGTATTTT
.,.,TRBJ1-1,TRBV15,CATSRDSVTPEAFF,TGTGCCACCAGCAGAGATAGCGTTACCCCTGAAGCTTTCTTT